The 19 T cell receptor beta chains listed next were all sequenced from one sample in a study of persistence of HIV-infected CD4 T cells. Nonspecific anti-CD3/anti-CD28 bead stimulation represents the broad CD4+ T cell repertoire. CD4+ T cells upregulating both CD40 ligand and CD69 were sorted as responding cells. No cognate antigen is known for these TCRs. The immunoSEQ assay was version 4, run in survey mode. Method: immunoSEQ multiplex PCR; TCRdb's copy keeps in-frame clones and lacks some. This sample yields fewer than 45,000 clones, of which about 87% are seen a single time; 0.4% to 0.6% belongs to the top ten. This specimen consisted of CD4+ T cells sorted from PBMCs after approximately 19-hour stimulation, obtained from a patient who received antiretroviral therapy. Receptor source: an adult woman with HIV who was CMV-seropositive.

The genes are TRBV2 and TRBJ2-2, with TRBD1 matching 10 bases. Per the germline V gene, CDR1 is SNHLY and CDR2 is FYNNEI. CDR3 length: 16 amino acids. V shed 9 bases, J shed 5 bases, and the junction held 12 bases outside the gene matches. Here the CDR3 reads CASLAGTGVRTGELFF. The CDR3 DNA reads TGTGCCAGTTTGGCCGGGACAGGGGTTCGGACCGGGGAGCTGTTTTTT. Combining the CDR3 with reference TRBV2 and TRBJ2-2 gives the whole variable domain EPEVTQTPSHQVTQMGQEVILRCVPISNHLYFYWYRQILGQKVEFLVSFYNNEISEKSEIFDDQFSVERPDGSNFTLKIRSTKLEDSAMYFCASLAGTGVRTGELFFGEGSRLTVL.

This rearrangement joins TRBV24-1 to TRBJ2-3, with TRBD2 matching 8 bases. This CDR3 has 16 residues. The V gene end was trimmed by 3 bases and the J gene end by 5 bases; junction bases not matched to a gene: 9. Germline CDR1 KGHDR, CDR2 SFDVKD. The CDR3 nucleotides are TGTGCCACCAGTGATCGCTCGGGGGGGGCAATAGATACGCAGTATTTT. Translating gives CATSDRSGGAIDTQYF.

V usage is TRBV6-5 and J usage is TRBJ2-7; 9 bases agree with TRBD1. V dropped 6 bases and J dropped 4; count of bases not matched to a gene: 4. This CDR3 comprises 13 residues. Germline CDR1 and CDR2: MNHEY and SVGAGI. For the CDR3, the DNA is TGTGCCAGCAGAACAGGGGGCGGATACGAGCAGTACTTC. Translating gives CASRTGGGYEQYF.

The V and J genes are TRBV5-4 and TRBJ2-3; 7 bases agree with TRBD1. The CDR3 contains 16 residues. V lost 1 base and J lost 8; bases outside the gene matches: 13. Germline CDR1 SGHNT, CDR2 YYREEE (reference sequence). CDR3: CASSLKQGPTYSTQYF. The CDR3, as DNA: TGTGCCAGCAGCTTGAAACAGGGGCCTACGTATAGTACGCAGTATTTT.

This clone is a singleton in its sample. The chain recombines TRBV12-5 with TRBJ1-1; D is possibly TRBD1 (5 bases). Trimming shortened V by 0 bases and J by 1 base, and 12 bases separated the two germline ends. The CDR3 consists of 16 residues. Germline CDR1 reads LGHNT; CDR2 reads FRNRAP. The CDR3 loop is CASGLVLGATNTEAFF. DNA for the CDR3: TGTGCTAGTGGTTTGGTACTCGGGGCTACGAACACTGAAGCTTTCTTT.

The chain employs TRBV18 and TRBJ1-3, with D uncertain. The CDR3 length is 16 residues. Germline CDR1 is KGHSH and CDR2 is LQKENI. V shed 6 bases and J shed 4 bases, with 19 bases lying between them. The DNA for the CDR3 is TGTGCCAGCTCCCGACACCCGGCAACAGAAGGAAACACCATATATTTT. It encodes CASSRHPATEGNTIYF.

The gene calls are TRBV6-5 and TRBJ1-1; D not resolved. The germline V and J ends were trimmed by 7 bases and 1 base, with 16 bases remaining between them. Germline V CDR1 and CDR2: MNHEY, SVGAGI. This CDR3 has 15 amino acids. The CDR3 protein is CASTMKPWGNTEAFF. Here the CDR3 DNA reads TGTGCCAGCACCATGAAGCCCTGGGGGAACACTGAAGCTTTCTTT.

The gene calls are TRBV29-1 and TRBJ2-1, with 7 nucleotides matching TRBD1. CDR1 and CDR2 from the germline V gene are SQVTM and ANQGSEA. The V segment lost 5 bases and the J segment 0 bases; nucleotides outside the gene matches: 4. The CDR3 loop spans 14 amino acids. The CDR3: CSVLGTVSYNEQFF. The CDR3 nucleotides are TGCAGCGTTCTCGGGACAGTCTCCTACAATGAGCAGTTCTTC.

The chain is built from TRBV5-6 and TRBJ1-5, with D perhaps TRBD1 (6 bases). Trimming left V 4 bases short and J 4 bases short, with 12 bases between. Germline V CDR1 and CDR2: SGHDT, YYEEEE. This CDR3 is 14 amino acids long. CDR3 coding DNA: TGTGCCAGCAGCGTCGGACAGACAAATCAGCCCCAGCATTTT. Amino acid sequence: CASSVGQTNQPQHF.

The chain links TRBV5-1 to TRBJ1-2; a weak D match, TRBD1 (6 bases). Per germline, CDR1 SGHRS and CDR2 YFSETQ. V dropped 2 bases and J dropped 4 bases, with 12 bases sitting between them. The CDR3 contains 14 residues. CDR3 DNA sequence: TGCGCCAGCAGCTTAGGGGGGGAAGGCTATGGCTACACCTTC. Protein: CASSLGGEGYGYTF.

The chain employs TRBV7-2 and TRBJ1-6; D is unclear. Germline values: CDR1 SGHTA, CDR2 FQGNSA. Trimming took off 7 bases at V and 8 bases at J, with 21 bases between the two ends. This CDR3 has 16 residues. For the CDR3, the DNA is TGTGCCAGCACCTCACCCTGGGAGGAACCCTATTCACCCCTCCACTTT. This translates into CASTSPWEEPYSPLHF.

This clone was counted between two and nine times. V gene TRBV6-5 combines with J gene TRBJ1-3; D unresolved. V lost 5 bases and J 0 bases, leaving 11 bases between the germline ends. Germline V gene sequence: CDR1 MNHEY, CDR2 SVGAGI. The CDR3 has 15 residues. The CDR3 protein is CASSKDGGSGNTIYF. As DNA, the CDR3 is TGTGCCAGCAGTAAGGACGGAGGCTCTGGAAACACCATATATTTT.

V is TRBV6-4 and J is TRBJ2-3, with 7 bases that match TRBD1. The length of the CDR3 is 16 residues. Unmatched junction bases numbered 13, after V lost 6 bases and J lost 4 bases. CDR1 is MRHNA, CDR2 SNTAGT, per germline. The CDR3 bases are TGTGCCAGCAGCTCACGCGGACAGGCAAGCGCAGATACGCAGTATTTT. The encoded protein is CASSSRGQASADTQYF.

The CDR3 DNA reads TGTGCCAGCAGCTTAGGAACGGCGGGGGGCCGAGATACGCAGTATTTT. It encodes CASSLGTAGGRDTQYF. The rearrangement joins TRBV7-8 to TRBJ2-3, with 8 bases lining up with TRBD2. The V gene end was trimmed by 1 base and the J gene end by 5 bases; junction bases not matched to a gene: 8. CDR1 SGHVS and CDR2 FQNEAQ come from the germline V gene. There are 16 residues in the CDR3.

The chain recombines TRBV5-1 with TRBJ2-5; D is possibly TRBD1 (6 bases). The germline V and J ends were trimmed by 4 bases and 7 bases, with 23 bases remaining between them. This CDR3 region has 16 residues. Germline V gene sequence: CDR1 SGHRS, CDR2 YFSETQ. The CDR3 DNA sequence: TGCGCCAGCAGCCAGGGCGGCGTGAGGGGGAAGGGGACCCAGTACTTC. It encodes CASSQGGVRGKGTQYF. Filled out from reference TRBV5-1 and TRBJ2-5, the complete variable domain reads KAGVTQTPRYLIKTRGQQVTLSCSPISGHRSVSWYQQTPGQGLQFLFEYFSETQRNKGNFPGRFSGRQFSNSRSEMNVSTLELGDSALYLCASSQGGVRGKGTQYFGPGTRLLVL.

The chain joins TRBV5-1 to TRBJ2-3; no firm D call. The CDR3 is made up of 13 amino acids. The ends were cut back, 1 base at V and 4 bases at J, with 7 bases in the middle. The germline V gene has CDR1 SGHRS and CDR2 YFSETQ. The CDR3 reads CASSLSYADTQYF. DNA for the CDR3: TGCGCCAGCAGCTTGAGTTACGCAGATACGCAGTATTTT.

This chain joins TRBV4-1 and TRBJ2-1; D unresolved. CDR1 and CDR2 (germline): MGHRA, YSYEKL. This CDR3 is built from 17 residues. The ends were cut back, 2 bases at V and 0 bases at J, with 14 bases in the middle. Here the CDR3 DNA reads TGCGCCAGCAGCCAATACCCGCCCCCGCGCTCCTACAATGAGCAGTTCTTC. As protein: CASSQYPPPRSYNEQFF.

The DNA of the CDR3 is TGTGCCAGCAGTCTTTCGGAGAACACCGGGGAGCTGTTTTTT. Protein: CASSLSENTGELFF. This chain uses TRBV2 with TRBJ2-2, with unresolved D. The CDR3 is made up of 14 amino acids. V was pared by 5 bases and J by 1 base, with 8 bases between. Germline CDR1 SNHLY, CDR2 FYNNEI.

The chain combines TRBV18 with TRBJ1-2, with TRBD1 as a possible D gene (5 bases). The V and J ends lost 6 bases and 8 bases respectively, with 16 bases between them. The CDR3 has 13 amino acids. Germline V CDR1 and CDR2: KGHSH, LQKENI. CDR3: CASSLDYGGGYTF. CDR3 nucleotide sequence: TGTGCCAGCTCCCTCGACTACGGGGGAGGCTACACCTTC. Full variable domain (outside the CDR3, taken from reference TRBV18 and TRBJ1-2): NAGVMQNPRHLVRRRGQEARLRCSPMKGHSHVYWYRQLPEEGLKFMVYLQKENIIDESGMPKERFSAEFPKEGPSILRIQQVVRGDSAAYFCASSLDYGGGYTFGSGTRLTVV.